These 18 T cell receptor beta chains share one sample of origin, sequenced in a study of blood T cell repertoires in COVID-19. The repertoire was sequenced with immunoSEQ multiplex PCR; TCRdb's copy has only in-frame clones and lacks some. The data show 240,000 or so clones, about 80% seen once. The sequencing input was peripheral blood. Receptors were obtained from a woman older than 75 with acute or convalescent COVID-19.

The rearrangement links TRBV12-3 or TRBV12-4 to TRBJ1-1, with a tentative D call TRBD1 (6 bases). The length of the CDR3 is 13 residues. The germline V and J ends were trimmed by 7 bases and 6 bases, with 15 bases remaining between them. The CDR3 DNA sequence: TGTGCCAGCATCATTAGCCCAGGGGCTGAAGCTTTCTTT. Translating gives CASIISPGAEAFF.

This clone has just one count. The rearrangement links TRBV6-6 to TRBJ1-5; 7 bases are a match to TRBD1. Germline V gene data show CDR1 as MNHNY and CDR2 as SVGAGI (reference sequence). The CDR3 covers 20 residues. Trimming took 6 bases from V and 9 from J; bases not matched to a gene: 29. CDR3 region: CASSDTRAGTVRTPMAPQHF. DNA of the CDR3: TGTGCCAGCAGCGACACTAGAGCCGGGACAGTACGGACTCCAATGGCGCCCCAGCATTTT.

This clone has only one observation. The V and J genes are TRBV6-1 and TRBJ2-6; D perhaps matches TRBD1 (6 bases). V was shortened by 2 bases and J by 3 bases, with 17 bases between the two germline ends. Germline V gene data show CDR1 as MNHNS and CDR2 as SASEGT. The CDR3 loop spans 18 amino acids. Here the CDR3 DNA reads TGTGCCAGCAGTGAAAACCCGCCAGGGGCTATTGGGGCCAACGTCCTGACTTTC. Amino acids: CASSENPPGAIGANVLTF.

The chain uses TRBV6-5 and TRBJ1-1; D is uncertain. Germline CDR1 MNHEY, CDR2 SVGAGI. This CDR3 has 13 residues. Deletions cut 0 bases from V and 4 bases from J, with 6 bases between. CDR3: CASSYSSRTEAFF. The CDR3 coding sequence is TGTGCCAGCAGTTACTCGTCGCGCACTGAAGCTTTCTTT.

This chain connects TRBV19 to TRBJ1-5, with 7 bases that match TRBD1. Germline loops: CDR1 LNHDA, CDR2 SQIVND (reference sequence). V lost 9 bases to trimming and J lost 4 bases; unmatched junction nucleotides: 12. The CDR3 has 15 residues. CDR3 sequence: CASQDSTGFNQPQHF. The DNA of the CDR3 is TGTGCCAGCCAGGATTCGACAGGGTTTAATCAGCCCCAGCATTTT. Filled out from reference TRBV19 and TRBJ1-5, the complete variable domain reads DGGITQSPKYLFRKEGQNVTLSCEQNLNHDAMYWYRQDPGQGLRLIYYSQIVNDFQKGDIAEGYSVSREKKESFPLTVTSAQKNPTAFYLCASQDSTGFNQPQHFGDGTRLSIL.

This clone was counted a single time. The V and J genes are TRBV7-9 and TRBJ1-4, with 10 bases lining up with TRBD1. V trimming: 0 bases; J trimming: 6 bases; junction bases outside the gene matches: 4. This CDR3 has 16 residues. Germline V lookup: CDR1 SEHNR, CDR2 FQNEAQ (reference sequence). The CDR3 DNA reads TGTGCCAGCAGCTTAGCAGGACAGGGGGTCTATGAAAAACTGTTTTTT. This encodes CASSLAGQGVYEKLFF.

This chain links TRBV19 with TRBJ1-6; TRBD1 aligns across 10 bases. Germline V gene sequence: CDR1 LNHDA, CDR2 SQIVND (reference sequence). The CDR3 contains 15 residues. V lost 4 bases to trimming and J lost 9 bases; unmatched junction nucleotides: 6. The CDR3 nucleotides read TGTGCCAGTAGTAGTGGTGGACAGGGGGGTTCACCCCTCCACTTT. It encodes CASSSGGQGGSPLHF.

The chain joins TRBV5-4 to TRBJ2-3, with TRBD2 identical over 9 bases. The CDR3 totals 16 residues. Germline CDR1 and CDR2: SGHNT and YYREEE (reference sequence). Trimming took 4 bases from V and 2 from J; bases not matched to a gene: 8. The CDR3 DNA reads as TGTGCCAGCAGCGGCAGCGGGGGGACCACCACAGATACGCAGTATTTT. Its protein is CASSGSGGTTTDTQYF.

The chain employs TRBV18 and TRBJ2-1; D might be TRBD2 (5 bases). The CDR3 is 15 amino acids. The germline gives CDR1 KGHSH, CDR2 LQKENI. V was shortened by 3 bases and J by 3 bases, with 12 bases between the two germline ends. In DNA form, the CDR3 reads TGTGCCAGCTCACCTCGACTAACCTACTACAATGAGCAGTTCTTC. As protein: CASSPRLTYYNEQFF.

This clone was detected a few times. V is TRBV5-6 and J is TRBJ1-3, with D perhaps matching TRBD1 (6 bases). Between the trimmed V and J ends, which lost 0 bases and 0 bases, there was a span of 13 bases. Germline V gene sequence: CDR1 SGHDT, CDR2 YYEEEE. The CDR3 loop spans 17 amino acids. CDR3 sequence reads: CASSLVAGASSGNTIYF. CDR3 coding DNA: TGTGCCAGCAGCTTGGTCGCAGGGGCCAGCTCTGGAAACACCATATATTTT.

V is TRBV14 and J is TRBJ1-2; TRBD1 aligns across 12 bases. J lost 2 bases, V lost 6 bases, and 4 bases had no gene match. CDR3 length: 15 residues. Germline V gene sequence: CDR1 SGHDN, CDR2 FVKESK. DNA for the CDR3: TGTGCCAGCAGTGGGACAGGGGGCAGAAACTATGGCTACACCTTC. This codes for CASSGTGGRNYGYTF.

The chain has TRBV6-1 and TRBJ1-3, with 9 bases lining up with TRBD1. V lost 3 bases and J lost 4; bases outside the gene matches: 10. There are 17 residues in the CDR3. Germline CDR1 MNHNS, CDR2 SASEGT. CDR3 DNA: TGTGCCAGCAGTGATTTTCCGGGACAGGGACCCGGAAACACCATATATTTT. Residues: CASSDFPGQGPGNTIYF.

The gene calls are TRBV12-5 and TRBJ1-2; tentative D call: TRBD1 (5 bases). The CDR3 contains 13 residues. V was trimmed by 3 bases and J by 8 bases, leaving 13 bases between them. Per germline, CDR1 LGHNT and CDR2 FRNRAP. CDR3 residues: CASGFGGAGGYTF. CDR3 nucleotides: TGTGCTAGTGGTTTTGGGGGAGCGGGGGGCTACACCTTC.

This chain links TRBV19 with TRBJ2-7; TRBD1 agrees at 10 bases. CDR1 is LNHDA, CDR2 SQIVND, per germline (reference sequence). The V gene end was trimmed by 7 bases and the J gene end by 5 bases; junction bases not matched to a gene: 5. This CDR3 spans 13 amino acids. The CDR3 is CASNRQGANEQYF. The CDR3, as DNA: TGTGCCAGTAACAGACAGGGGGCTAACGAGCAGTACTTC.

The rearrangement joins TRBV7-8 to TRBJ2-5; 10 bases match TRBD1. The V and J ends lost 3 bases and 7 bases, in that order; junction bases with no gene match: 2. This CDR3 is 13 amino acids long. Germline CDR1 SGHVS, CDR2 FQNEAQ. The CDR3 DNA reads as TGTGCCAGCAGCTTTGGACAGGGGGGGACCCAGTACTTC. Translated, it gives CASSFGQGGTQYF.

This chain joins TRBV5-1 and TRBJ1-2; perhaps TRBD1 as D (5 bases). The CDR3 totals 15 residues. Germline CDR1 is SGHRS and CDR2 is YFSETQ. Trimming shortened V by 4 bases and J by 1 base, and 14 bases separated the two germline ends. The CDR3 nucleotides are TGCGCCAGCAGCCAAAATTGGGGCAATAACTATGGCTACACCTTC. It encodes CASSQNWGNNYGYTF.

V usage is TRBV14 and J usage is TRBJ1-2, with TRBD1 identical over 9 bases. The CDR3 contains 14 residues. The ends lost 4 bases at V and 6 bases at J; junction bases unmatched: 6. CDR1 is SGHDN, CDR2 FVKESK, per germline. The CDR3 sequence: CASSRNRGLDGYTF. CDR3 nucleotides: TGTGCCAGCAGCCGGAACAGGGGGCTGGATGGCTACACCTTC.

The J gene is TRBJ2-5, the V gene TRBV3-1 (or the pseudogene TRBV3-2), with 8 bases lining up with TRBD2. This CDR3 comprises 16 residues. Germline V gene lookup returns CDR1 LGHDT and CDR2 YNNKEL (reference sequence). With V trimmed by 0 bases and J by 10 bases, 13 bases remained unmatched. CDR3 protein: CASSQDWSSVGRDQYF. The DNA for the CDR3 is TGTGCCAGCAGCCAAGATTGGTCCTCCGTCGGGAGGGACCAGTACTTC.